This entry describes one T cell receptor (beta chain). Germline V gene lookup returns CDR1 SGHTA and CDR2 FQGNSA. V trimming: 4 bases; J trimming: 8 bases; junction bases outside the gene matches: 3. The CDR3 runs 14 residues. This table comes from immunoSEQ multiplex PCR, and its TCRdb copy is limited to in-frame clones, with some not included. The sample contains about 9,300 clones, 70% to 85% of which appear only once. The data derive from a study of T cell clonotyping in hematopoietic cell transplantation. Recipient blood drawn about 28 days pretransplant and days 30, 100, 180 after. This specimen was PBMCs, taken at the time of graft-versus-host disease after allogeneic stem cell transplant. This TCR was sampled from a male patient between 60 and 69 years old who had an allogeneic stem cell transplant from an unrelated donor, so the T cells may come from the graft donor. Some clones in this sample may be carry-over from other donors' samples. The chain uses TRBV7-2 and TRBJ1-4; 11 nucleotides agree with TRBD1. The CDR3 DNA reads TGTGCCAGCAGCTCGGGACAGGGGGTAGAAAAACTGTTTTTT. It specifies CASSSGQGVEKLFF. Drawing the rest from reference TRBV7-2 and TRBJ1-4, the complete variable domain is GAGVSQSPSNKVTEKGKDVELRCDPISGHTALYWYRQSLGQGLEFLIYFQGNSAPDKSGLPSDRFSAERTGGSVSTLTIQRTQQEDSAVYLCASSSGQGVEKLFFGSGTQLSVL.